This TCR beta chain was captured by sequencing in a study of shared clonotypes between healthy human individuals. General study points: Tissues were not sampled, only blood, and their repertoires likely differ.

There were only Caucasian adults among the donors, and all lived in Nashville, Tennessee. CDR1 MDHEN and CDR2 SYDVKM come from the germline V gene. V lost 7 bases and J lost 2, with 17 bases in between. This CDR3 has 16 amino acids. Generated by immunoSEQ multiplex PCR, the TCRdb table keeps only in-frame clones and is missing some. This sample has hundreds of thousands of clones, with 79% found just once. Regarding this clone: The antigen is not known.

The rearrangement uses TRBV28 and TRBJ2-2, with D possibly matching TRBD1 (6 bases). Material for sequencing was PBMCs. The source is a woman in her forties in good health. Some clones in this sample may be carry-over from other donors' samples. CDR3 in DNA: TGTGCCAGCATCCTCTCCGGGACACCTAACACCGGGGAGCTGTTTTTT. As protein: CASILSGTPNTGELFF.